This T cell receptor (beta chain) was sequenced in a study of yellow fever vaccine responses in identical twins. Study findings and constraints: Vaccine T cell responses of twins reportedly seemed partly convergent and partly personalized.

The V gene's germline CDR1 is PRHDT and CDR2 FYEKMQ (reference sequence). This CDR3 has 15 amino acids. The V end was cut by 5 bases, the J end by 1 base, with 9 bases between. MiXCR, applied by TCRdb to the RT-PCR reads, yields one record per CDR3 protein. The sample has roughly 15,000 distinct CDR3 sequences, about 88% seen once. Remarks on this clonotype: What it binds is unknown.

The sequencing used T cells from blood (PBMCs), unsorted or a sorted subset (not recorded which), collected before or after yellow fever vaccination (not recorded which). This sequence joins TRBV13 and TRBJ1-6; no clear D. The receptor comes from a woman between 18 and 30 years old who received the yellow fever vaccine. Written as DNA, the CDR3 is TGTGCCAGCAGCCTCCGGGATTCCTATAATTCACCCCTCCACTTT. This sequence encodes CASSLRDSYNSPLHF.